The 19 T cell receptor beta chains below were found in one sample sequenced in a study of blood T cell repertoires in COVID-19. Produced via immunoSEQ multiplex PCR; TCRdb's table is partial and in-frame only. Of about 200,000 clones in the sample, about 85% were seen once. Source material: PBMCs or T cells enriched from blood (not recorded which). The receptors shown here come from a man aged 35-49 years who had recovered from COVID-19.

The rearrangement links TRBV7-8 to TRBJ1-3; 9 positions agree with TRBD1. This CDR3 comprises 13 residues. From germline, CDR1 is SGHVS and CDR2 FQNEAQ. Trimming at V came to 5 bases and at J to 8 bases, leaving 4 bases not matched to a gene. Here the CDR3 reads CASSIDRGDTIYF. The DNA for the CDR3 is TGTGCCAGCAGCATTGACAGGGGGGACACCATATATTTT.

The chain has TRBV2 and TRBJ1-6, with 8 bases matching TRBD1. This CDR3 has 13 amino acids. Germline values: CDR1 SNHLY, CDR2 FYNNEI. V lost 7 bases, J lost 10 bases, and 6 bases stayed unmatched. CDR3 nucleotides: TGTGCCAGCAAAGACAGGGGAGGATCACCCCTCCACTTT. Translating gives CASKDRGGSPLHF. Complete variable domain (other parts from reference TRBV2 and TRBJ1-6): EPEVTQTPSHQVTQMGQEVILRCVPISNHLYFYWYRQILGQKVEFLVSFYNNEISEKSEIFDDQFSVERPDGSNFTLKIRSTKLEDSAMYFCASKDRGGSPLHFGNGTRLTVT.

This chain uses TRBV14 with TRBJ2-3; 8 bases line up with TRBD2. This CDR3 comprises 17 residues. The V gene end was trimmed by 3 bases and the J gene end by 3 bases; junction bases not matched to a gene: 11. In germline, CDR1 is SGHDN, CDR2 FVKESK. The CDR3 protein is CASSQGPEREITDTQYF. The CDR3 DNA follows: TGTGCCAGCAGCCAGGGCCCTGAGCGGGAGATAACAGATACGCAGTATTTT. The whole variable domain, remainder taken from reference TRBV14 and TRBJ2-3, is EAGVTQFPSHSVIEKGQTVTLRCDPISGHDNLYWYRRVMGKEIKFLLHFVKESKQDESGMPNNRFLAERTGGTYSTLKVQPAELEDSGVYFCASSQGPEREITDTQYFGPGTRLTVL.

The chain employs TRBV19 and TRBJ2-7, with 10 bases matching TRBD2. Germline V gives CDR1 LNHDA, CDR2 SQIVND (reference sequence). With V trimmed by 4 bases and J by 3 bases, 6 bases remained unmatched. CDR3 size: 15 residues. CDR3 in DNA: TGTGCCAGTAGTACTCTAGCGGGAGAAATCTACGAGCAGTACTTC. Translating it yields CASSTLAGEIYEQYF.

The chain recombines TRBV7-2 with TRBJ2-7; 9 bases are a match to TRBD2. V dropped 3 bases and J dropped 2; count of bases not matched to a gene: 2. In germline, CDR1 is SGHTA, CDR2 FQGNSA. The CDR3 runs to 14 residues. The CDR3 is CASSLGLAPYEQYF. The CDR3 nucleotides are TGTGCCAGCAGCTTGGGACTAGCCCCCTACGAGCAGTACTTC.

The J gene is TRBJ2-3, the V gene TRBV11-2; a possible D gene is TRBD2 (5 bases). This CDR3 is built from 16 residues. Deletions cut 5 bases from V and 1 base from J, with 16 bases between. Germline loops: CDR1 SGHAT, CDR2 FQNNGV. The CDR3 sequence is CASSLRAGRGTDTQYF. The CDR3 DNA reads TGTGCCAGCAGCCTCCGGGCGGGTCGGGGCACAGATACGCAGTATTTT.

The chain's CDR3 is CASSLGGADYEQYF. CDR3 DNA sequence: TGTGCCAGCAGCCTCGGTGGAGCCGACTACGAGCAGTACTTC. This chain joins TRBV11-3 and TRBJ2-7; D call uncertain. Trimming pared 5 bases from V and 3 bases from J, leaving 14 bases between. The length of the CDR3 is 14 residues. The germline gives CDR1 SGHNT, CDR2 YENEEA.

The chain is built from TRBV19 and TRBJ2-6; D possibly corresponds to TRBD1 (5 bases). Germline assignment: CDR1 LNHDA and CDR2 SQIVND (reference sequence). The CDR3 sequence is 15 residues long. V lost 7 bases and J 0 bases, leaving 10 bases between the germline ends. The CDR3 nucleotides are TGTGCCAGTAACCAGGGTAGCTCTGGGGCCAACGTCCTGACTTTC. Translating gives CASNQGSSGANVLTF.

V usage is TRBV7-2 and J usage is TRBJ1-1, with D possibly TRBD1 on 6 matching bases. There are 17 residues in the CDR3. With 6 bases removed from V and 4 bases from J, the gap between germline ends came to 24 bases. Germline V CDR1 and CDR2: SGHTA, FQGNSA. CDR3 loop: CASSSGPLGGRATEAFF. CDR3 DNA: TGTGCCAGCAGTTCCGGGCCCCTCGGGGGGCGGGCCACTGAAGCTTTCTTT.

This chain links TRBV28 with TRBJ2-1; TRBD2 matches at 15 bases. The CDR3 extends over 18 amino acids. With V trimmed by 2 bases and J by 9 bases, 11 bases remained unmatched. Germline V gives CDR1 MDHEN, CDR2 SYDVKM. The CDR3 is CASSLPIGLAGGVSEQFF. The CDR3 nucleotides are TGTGCCAGCAGTTTACCGATCGGACTAGCGGGAGGGGTTAGTGAGCAGTTCTTC. Filled out from reference TRBV28 and TRBJ2-1, the complete variable domain reads DVKVTQSSRYLVKRTGEKVFLECVQDMDHENMFWYRQDPGLGLRLIYFSYDVKMKEKGDIPEGYSVSREKKERFSLILESASTNQTSMYLCASSLPIGLAGGVSEQFFGPGTRLTVL.

The genes are TRBV19 and TRBJ1-1; D is uncertain. The CDR3 covers 13 residues. The ends were cut back, 2 bases at V and 0 bases at J, with 4 bases in the middle. Germline values: CDR1 LNHDA, CDR2 SQIVND (reference sequence). The CDR3: CASSITVNTEAFF. The CDR3 bases are TGTGCCAGTAGTATAACGGTGAACACTGAAGCTTTCTTT.

The V and J genes are TRBV3-1 (or the pseudogene TRBV3-2) and TRBJ2-2; D is undetermined. The germline CDR1 and CDR2 sequences are LGHDT and YNNKEL (reference sequence). The CDR3 length is 11 residues. The V end was cut by 2 bases, the J end by 9 bases, with 4 bases between. This chain's CDR3 is CASSQFRELFF. The CDR3 DNA sequence: TGTGCCAGCAGCCAATTTAGGGAGCTGTTTTTT.

The chain has TRBV6-5 and TRBJ2-1, with TRBD2 identical over 14 bases. In germline, CDR1 is MNHEY, CDR2 SVGAGI. The CDR3 contains 15 residues. The V segment lost 6 bases and the J segment 11 bases; nucleotides outside the gene matches: 9. This chain's CDR3 is CASSLTGLAGEKQFF. In DNA, the CDR3 is TGTGCCAGCAGCCTGACGGGACTAGCGGGGGAAAAGCAGTTCTTC.

The V gene is TRBV9, the J gene TRBJ2-2, with D perhaps matching TRBD1 (6 bases). The V end lost 4 bases, the J end lost 7 bases, and 23 bases lay between the germline ends. This CDR3 comprises 17 residues. The germline V gene has CDR1 SGDLS and CDR2 YYNGEE. CDR3: CASSPLVWTEGSGELFF. Here the CDR3 DNA reads TGTGCCAGCAGCCCCTTAGTATGGACAGAGGGGAGCGGGGAGCTGTTTTTT.

The CDR3 reads CASSPTDSILSYEQYF. In nucleotides, the CDR3 is TGTGCCAGCAGCCCTACGGACAGTATATTATCCTACGAGCAGTACTTC. The chain recombines TRBV28 with TRBJ2-7; weak D call: TRBD1 (6 bases). V dropped 6 bases and J dropped 1 base, with 19 bases sitting between them. The CDR3 spans 16 residues. Germline V CDR1 and CDR2: MDHEN, SYDVKM.

This chain joins TRBV10-3 and TRBJ1-1; D gene uncertain. CDR3 length: 12 residues. Between the trimmed V and J ends, which lost 6 bases and 4 bases, there was a span of 9 bases. Germline assignment: CDR1 ENHRY and CDR2 SYGVKD. CDR3 nucleotides: TGTGCCATCAGGGGGAGTGGCACTGAAGCTTTCTTT. Its translation is CAIRGSGTEAFF.

The rearrangement links TRBV27 to TRBJ1-5; TRBD1 is a possible D gene (5 bases). Per the germline V gene, CDR1 is MNHEY and CDR2 is SMNVEV (reference sequence). This CDR3 region has 15 residues. The V end lost 8 bases, the J end lost 1 base, and 15 bases lay between the germline ends. This CDR3 is CASSRKGFSNQPQHF. The CDR3 DNA reads as TGTGCCAGCTCCCGGAAGGGGTTCAGCAATCAGCCCCAGCATTTT.

The sample holds a few counts of this clone. This rearrangement joins TRBV2 to TRBJ2-7, with 12 positions matching TRBD1. J gave up 3 bases and V 4 bases, and 7 bases lay outside the gene matches. Germline V lookup: CDR1 SNHLY, CDR2 FYNNEI. This CDR3 region has 16 residues. The CDR3 DNA reads TGTGCCAGCAGTGGCCTCGGGACAGGGGGCATCTACGAGCAGTACTTC. This encodes CASSGLGTGGIYEQYF.

This clone showed up just a few times. The chain employs TRBV5-1 and TRBJ2-1, with TRBD2 as a possible D gene (6 bases). Germline V lookup: CDR1 SGHRS, CDR2 YFSETQ. CDR3 length: 15 amino acids. The ends were cut back, 4 bases at V and 6 bases at J, with 17 bases in the middle. CDR3: CASSTGDSSLNEQFF. CDR3 in DNA: TGCGCCAGCAGCACTGGGGACTCATCTCTCAATGAGCAGTTCTTC. Full variable domain (remainder filled in from reference TRBV5-1 and TRBJ2-1): KAGVTQTPRYLIKTRGQQVTLSCSPISGHRSVSWYQQTPGQGLQFLFEYFSETQRNKGNFPGRFSGRQFSNSRSEMNVSTLELGDSALYLCASSTGDSSLNEQFFGPGTRLTVL.